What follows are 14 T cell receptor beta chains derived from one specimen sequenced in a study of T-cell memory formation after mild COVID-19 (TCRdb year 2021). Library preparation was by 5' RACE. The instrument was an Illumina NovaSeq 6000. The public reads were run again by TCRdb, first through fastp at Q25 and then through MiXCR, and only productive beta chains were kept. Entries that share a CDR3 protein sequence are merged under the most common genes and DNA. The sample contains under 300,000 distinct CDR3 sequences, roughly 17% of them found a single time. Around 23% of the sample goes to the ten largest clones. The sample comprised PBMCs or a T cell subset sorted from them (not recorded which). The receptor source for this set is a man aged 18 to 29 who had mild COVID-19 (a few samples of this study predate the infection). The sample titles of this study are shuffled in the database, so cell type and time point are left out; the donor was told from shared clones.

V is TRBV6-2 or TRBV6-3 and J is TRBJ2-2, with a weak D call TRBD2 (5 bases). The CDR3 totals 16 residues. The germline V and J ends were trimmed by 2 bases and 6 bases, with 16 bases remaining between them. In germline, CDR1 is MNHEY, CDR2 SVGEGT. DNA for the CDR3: TGTGCCAGCAGTTACGTTTTGCAGCGCGGGCCCGGGGAGCTGTTTTTT. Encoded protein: CASSYVLQRGPGELFF.

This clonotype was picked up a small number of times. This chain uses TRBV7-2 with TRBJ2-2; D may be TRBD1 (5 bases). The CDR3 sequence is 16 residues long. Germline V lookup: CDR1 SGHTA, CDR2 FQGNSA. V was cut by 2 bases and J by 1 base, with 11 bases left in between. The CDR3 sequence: CASSLRRAENTGELFF. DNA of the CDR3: TGTGCCAGCAGCTTACGCAGGGCCGAGAACACCGGGGAGCTGTTTTTT.

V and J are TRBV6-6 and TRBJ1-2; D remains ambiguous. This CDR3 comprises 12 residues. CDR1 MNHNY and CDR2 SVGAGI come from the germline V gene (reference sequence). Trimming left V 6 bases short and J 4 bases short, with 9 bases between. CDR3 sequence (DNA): TGTGCCAGCAGAAACGAGGGCTATGGCTACACCTTC. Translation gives CASRNEGYGYTF.

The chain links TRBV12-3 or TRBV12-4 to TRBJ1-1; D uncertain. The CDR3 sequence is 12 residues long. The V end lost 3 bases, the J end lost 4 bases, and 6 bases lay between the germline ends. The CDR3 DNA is TGTGCCAGCAGTTTGGCATTCACTGAAGCTTTCTTT. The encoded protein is CASSLAFTEAFF.

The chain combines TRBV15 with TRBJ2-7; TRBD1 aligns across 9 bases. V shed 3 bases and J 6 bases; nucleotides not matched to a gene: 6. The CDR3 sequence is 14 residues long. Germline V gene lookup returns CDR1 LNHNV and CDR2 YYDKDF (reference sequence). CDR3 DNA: TGTGCCACCAGCAGCCGGGACAGGGTGTTCGAGCAGTACTTC. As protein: CATSSRDRVFEQYF.

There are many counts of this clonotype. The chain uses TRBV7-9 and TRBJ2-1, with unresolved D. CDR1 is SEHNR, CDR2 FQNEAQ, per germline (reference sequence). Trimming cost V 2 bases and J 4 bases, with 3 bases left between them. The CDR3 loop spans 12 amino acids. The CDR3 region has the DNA TGTGCCAGCAGCTTATCTTACAATGAGCAGTTCTTC. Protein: CASSLSYNEQFF.

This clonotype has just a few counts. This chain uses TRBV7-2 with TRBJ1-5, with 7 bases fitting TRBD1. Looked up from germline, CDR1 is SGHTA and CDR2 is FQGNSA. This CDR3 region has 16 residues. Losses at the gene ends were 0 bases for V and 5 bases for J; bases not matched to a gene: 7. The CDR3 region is CASSLATGQRDQPQHF. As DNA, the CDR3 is TGTGCCAGCAGCTTAGCGACAGGGCAGAGGGATCAGCCCCAGCATTTT.

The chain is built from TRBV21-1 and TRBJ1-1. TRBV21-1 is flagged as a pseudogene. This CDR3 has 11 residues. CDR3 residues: CASSTDTEAFF. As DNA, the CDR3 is TGTGCCAGCAGTACCGACACTGAAGCTTTCTTT.

The CDR3: CASSLRTGGAKNIQYF. In nucleotides, the CDR3 is TGTGCCAGCAGCTTAAGGACAGGAGGTGCCAAAAACATTCAGTACTTC. The V and J genes are TRBV7-9 and TRBJ2-4; 7 nucleotides agree with TRBD1. Germline-derived CDR1 and CDR2 are SEHNR and FQNEAQ (reference sequence). Germline trimming cut 2 bases from V and 1 base from J; bases unmatched to any gene: 5. This CDR3 is built from 16 residues. Full variable domain (rest looked up from reference TRBV7-9 and TRBJ2-4): DTGVSQNPRHKITKRGQNVTFRCDPISEHNRLYWYRQTLGQGPEFLTYFQNEAQLEKSRLLSDRFSAERPKGSFSTLEIQRTEQGDSAMYLCASSLRTGGAKNIQYFGAGTRLSVL.

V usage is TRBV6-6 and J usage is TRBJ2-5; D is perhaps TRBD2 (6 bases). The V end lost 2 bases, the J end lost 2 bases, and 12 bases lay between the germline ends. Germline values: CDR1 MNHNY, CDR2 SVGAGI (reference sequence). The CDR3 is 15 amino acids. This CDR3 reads CASSYRGSGQETQYF. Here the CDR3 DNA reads TGTGCCAGCAGTTACAGGGGTAGCGGTCAAGAGACCCAGTACTTC.

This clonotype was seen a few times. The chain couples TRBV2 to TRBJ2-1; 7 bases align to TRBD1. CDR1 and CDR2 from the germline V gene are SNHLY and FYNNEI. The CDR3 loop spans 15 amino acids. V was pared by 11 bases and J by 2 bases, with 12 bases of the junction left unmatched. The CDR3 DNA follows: TGTGCCGGTAGACAGGGACATCGGACCTACAATGAGCAGTTCTTC. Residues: CAGRQGHRTYNEQFF.

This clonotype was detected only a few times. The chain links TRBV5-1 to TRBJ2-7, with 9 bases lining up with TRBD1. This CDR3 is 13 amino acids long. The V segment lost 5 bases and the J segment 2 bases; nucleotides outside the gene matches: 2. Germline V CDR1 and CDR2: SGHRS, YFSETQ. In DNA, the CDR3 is TGCGCCAGCAGACAGGGGGCCACCTACGAGCAGTACTTC. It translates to CASRQGATYEQYF.

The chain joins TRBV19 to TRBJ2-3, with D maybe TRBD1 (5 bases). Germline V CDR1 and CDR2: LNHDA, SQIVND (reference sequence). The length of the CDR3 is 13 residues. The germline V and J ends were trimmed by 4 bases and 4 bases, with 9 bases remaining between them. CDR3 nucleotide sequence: TGTGCCAGTAGTACTTGGGGCCCAGATACGCAGTATTTT. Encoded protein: CASSTWGPDTQYF.

The CDR3 protein is CSAPRRGNTDTQYF. The CDR3 DNA follows: TGCAGTGCACCACGACGGGGGAACACAGATACGCAGTATTTT. The V call is TRBV20-1, the J call TRBJ2-3, with a tentative D call TRBD2 (6 bases). Trimming left V 6 bases short and J 2 bases short, with 15 bases between. In germline, CDR1 is DFQATT, CDR2 SNEGSKA (reference sequence). The CDR3 runs 14 residues.